The TCR beta chain under discussion was sequenced for a study of blood T cell repertoires in COVID-19. Study background: Acute-phase and convalescent COVID-19 samples originated in the United States, Italy and Spain. In each case, the material was cDNA or gDNA derived from T cells, B-cell-depleted T cells, or PBMCs.

Germline lookup yields CDR1 LNHDA and CDR2 SQIVND (reference sequence). There are 16 residues in the CDR3. The J segment lost 4 bases and the V segment lost 5 bases, leaving 8 bases of the junction unmatched. As handled by the study authors: From reference gene primer amplification, estimates of nucleated cell counts were derived. Produced via immunoSEQ multiplex PCR; TCRdb's table is partial and in-frame only. V and J calls and clone size are as listed in that table; D and trimming were resolved from the DNA. Of over 100,000 clones in the sample, around 80% were seen once. This rearrangement joins TRBV19 to TRBJ2-2; 9 bases are a match to TRBD2. Sequencing input: peripheral blood. This TCR was recovered from a human donor in a cohort sampled during active or convalescent COVID-19. CDR3 sequence (DNA): TGTGCCAGTAGTTCGCGGGGGGGCCTGGGCACCGGGGAGCTGTTTTTT. Amino acid sequence: CASSSRGGLGTGELFF.